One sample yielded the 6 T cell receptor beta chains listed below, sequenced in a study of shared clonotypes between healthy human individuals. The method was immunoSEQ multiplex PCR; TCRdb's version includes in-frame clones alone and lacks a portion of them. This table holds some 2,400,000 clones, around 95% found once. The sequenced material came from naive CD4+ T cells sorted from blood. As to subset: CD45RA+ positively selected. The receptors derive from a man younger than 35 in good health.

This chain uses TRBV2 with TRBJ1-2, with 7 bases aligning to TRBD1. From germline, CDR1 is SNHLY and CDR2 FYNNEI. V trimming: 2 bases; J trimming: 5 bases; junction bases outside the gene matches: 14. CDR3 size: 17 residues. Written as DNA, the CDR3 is TGTGCCAGCAGTGAATCGACAGGGAGTTTGTATTCATATGGCTACACCTTC. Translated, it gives CASSESTGSLYSYGYTF.

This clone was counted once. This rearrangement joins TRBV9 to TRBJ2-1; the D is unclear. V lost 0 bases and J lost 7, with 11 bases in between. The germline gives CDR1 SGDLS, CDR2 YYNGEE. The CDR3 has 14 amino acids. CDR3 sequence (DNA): TGTGCCAGCAGCGTAGGTACAAAGGGTAATGAGCAGTTCTTC. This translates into CASSVGTKGNEQFF. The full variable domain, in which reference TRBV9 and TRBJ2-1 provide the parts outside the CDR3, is DSGVTQTPKHLITATGQRVTLRCSPRSGDLSVYWYQQSLDQGLQFLIQYYNGEERAKGNILERFSAQQFPDLHSELNLSSLELGDSALYFCASSVGTKGNEQFFGPGTRLTVL.

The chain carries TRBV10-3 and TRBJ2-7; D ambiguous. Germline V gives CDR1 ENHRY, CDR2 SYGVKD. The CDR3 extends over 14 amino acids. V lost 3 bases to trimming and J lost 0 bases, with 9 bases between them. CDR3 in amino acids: CAISERVSSYEQYF. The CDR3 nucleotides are TGTGCCATCAGTGAAAGGGTGAGCTCCTACGAGCAGTACTTC.

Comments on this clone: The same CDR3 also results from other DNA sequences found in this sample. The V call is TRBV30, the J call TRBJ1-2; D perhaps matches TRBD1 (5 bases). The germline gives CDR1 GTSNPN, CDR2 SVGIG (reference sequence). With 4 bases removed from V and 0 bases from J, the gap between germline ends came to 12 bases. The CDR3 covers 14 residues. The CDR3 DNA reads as TGTGCCTGGACTGGGACTTCCCCTAACTATGGCTACACCTTC. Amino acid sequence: CAWTGTSPNYGYTF.

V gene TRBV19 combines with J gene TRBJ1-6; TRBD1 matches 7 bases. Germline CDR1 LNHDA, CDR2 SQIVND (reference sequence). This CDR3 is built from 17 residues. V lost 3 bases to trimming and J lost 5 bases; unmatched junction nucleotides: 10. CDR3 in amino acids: CASSIARWGQNNSPLHF. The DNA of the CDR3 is TGTGCCAGTAGTATTGCCCGGTGGGGACAGAATAATTCACCCCTCCACTTT.

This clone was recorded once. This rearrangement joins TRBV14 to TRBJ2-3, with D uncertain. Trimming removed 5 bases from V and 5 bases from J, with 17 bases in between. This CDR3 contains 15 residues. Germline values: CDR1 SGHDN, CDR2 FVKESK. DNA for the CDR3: TGTGCCAGCAGCATCCGAGGACCGTCGGTAGATACGCAGTATTTT. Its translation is CASSIRGPSVDTQYF.